The TCR beta chain described here comes from a study of cytotoxic CD8 clonotypes in ibrutinib-treated CLL. On the study more broadly: The group held more than 10 relapsed/refractory and fewer than 16 treatment-naive patients, with roughly 17 IGHV unmutated. General study results and limits: A rise in clonality was seen at ibrutinib response, and a fall back toward baseline was seen at progression. Baseline clonality was higher than in age-matched healthy donors and moved in step with circulating CD8+ T-cell counts. There were differences in sampling times between sustained-remission and progressing patients.

As concerns this clone: No antigen is known for it.

The CDR3 contains 13 residues. V shed 4 bases and J shed 10 bases, with 17 bases lying between them. Germline CDR1 and CDR2: SGDLS and YYNGEE. Assay used: immunoSEQ multiplex PCR; TCRdb lists only in-frame clones, some missing. The data hold some 15,000 clones, with about 70% observed a single time. The sample was PBMCs, taken before ibrutinib treatment. V usage is TRBV9 and J usage is TRBJ1-1; D remains ambiguous. This receptor was identified in a human donor with chronic lymphocytic leukemia. The CDR3 reads CASSPSPGGRAFF. As DNA, the CDR3 is TGTGCCAGCAGCCCATCGCCCGGAGGGAGAGCTTTCTTT.